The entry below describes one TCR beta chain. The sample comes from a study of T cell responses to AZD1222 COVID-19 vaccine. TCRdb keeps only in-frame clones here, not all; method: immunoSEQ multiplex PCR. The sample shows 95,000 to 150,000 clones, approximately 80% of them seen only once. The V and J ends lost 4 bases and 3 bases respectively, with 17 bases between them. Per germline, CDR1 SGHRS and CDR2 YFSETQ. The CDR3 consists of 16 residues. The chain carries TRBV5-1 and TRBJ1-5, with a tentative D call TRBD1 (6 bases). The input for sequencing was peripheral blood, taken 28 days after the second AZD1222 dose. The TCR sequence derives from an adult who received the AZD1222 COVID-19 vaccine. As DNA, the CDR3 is TGCGCCAGCAGCCCCTTAGGGGGGAGGCACAATCAGCCCCAGCATTTT. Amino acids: CASSPLGGRHNQPQHF.